This T cell receptor (beta chain) was sequenced in a study of T cell responses to AZD1222 COVID-19 vaccine. Points from the study as a whole: Vaccine-associated CD4 TCRs ranged over spike, dominating at 160-218 and 743-854. Clonal diversity may have been underestimated in mostly white British donors. Recipients of AZD1222 seropositive at baseline numbered only 6 or 7.

Assay used: immunoSEQ multiplex PCR; TCRdb lists only in-frame clones, some missing. There are 55,000 to 85,000 clones in the sample; 80% to 85% occur only once, and 9.8% lies in the top ten. Concerning this clone: Its antigen is as yet unknown.

The CDR3 is made up of 18 amino acids. From germline, CDR1 is SGHVS and CDR2 FNYEAQ. J lost 1 base, V lost 1 base, and 10 bases had no gene match. The V gene is TRBV7-6, the J gene TRBJ1-1; 9 bases are shared with TRBD1. This receptor was identified in an adult in good health. Source: peripheral blood, taken on day 0 of AZD1222 vaccination. CDR3 bases: TGTGCCAGCAGCTTAGGTGGGTACAGGGGGCGCCGGAACACTGAAGCTTTCTTT. This gives the protein CASSLGGYRGRRNTEAFF.